The clone carrying this T cell receptor beta chain appeared many times. This sample was included in a study of T cells in Graves' hyperthyroidism and ophthalmopathy. Amplification of TCR beta CDR3 regions was performed using RNA transcripts as template. The primer set for the first-round RT-PCR of the TCR CDR3 was HTBI. TCRdb analysed the multiplex PCR reads with MiXCR anew, one entry per CDR3 protein. The table records 490,000 or so distinct CDR3 sequences, roughly 22% of them present only once. V lost 2 bases to trimming and J lost 10 bases, with 9 bases between them. Germline V gene data show CDR1 as SNHLY and CDR2 as FYNNEI. The CDR3 runs to 12 residues. Uncontrolled infection, other autoimmune disease, pregnancy or lactation excluded patients.

This TCR was sampled from a woman between 65 and 79 years old with Graves' ophthalmopathy. The chain joins TRBV2 to TRBJ1-5; D unresolved. Material: blood. CDR3 DNA sequence: TGTGCCAGCAGTGAATCGTCAGGACCCCAGCATTTT. Amino acids: CASSESSGPQHF.